The 14 T cell receptor beta chains reported below all come from one sample, sequenced in a study of tumor-infiltrating lymphocytes in primary liver carcinoma. From around 20-30 mg of unsorted bulk tissue, DNA and RNA were co-extracted together. Starting from roughly 0.5 ug of total RNA, TCR beta cDNA was produced with a primer in the constant region. Slightly modified ARM-PCR served as the procedure for the TCR beta libraries. These libraries came from three rounds of nested multiplex PCR. The first two PCR rounds used TRBV1-TRBV30 primers with a Cbeta primer, approximately 10 cycles each. In TCRdb, the multiplex PCR reads were re-called with MiXCR into one record per CDR3 protein. This sample carries roughly 120,000 distinct CDR3 sequences, around 64% of them seen once, and the ten largest clones take 7% to 10%. Sequencing was done on a sample of liver tumor tissue from sampling region 3. The subset is: tumor region T3, left-lateral pole. These receptors all stem from an older woman with primary liver carcinoma and hepatitis B virus infection.

A remark on this clonotype: Just one base apart from a much larger clone, this may be a read error. V and J are TRBV6-6 and TRBJ1-5; D is possibly TRBD1 (5 bases). Germline CDR1 reads MNHNY; CDR2 reads SVGAGI (reference sequence). The CDR3 loop spans 16 amino acids. The CDR3 reads CASSFRSGGNNRPQHF. The CDR3 DNA follows: TGTGCCAGCAGTTTTAGATCGGGGGGTAACAATCGGCCCCAGCATTTT.

This clonotype was counted only a few times. The chain employs TRBV28 and TRBJ2-1; no clear D. The CDR3 length is 12 residues. V was shortened by 4 bases and J by 15 bases, with 16 bases between the two germline ends. Germline V gene data show CDR1 as MDHEN and CDR2 as SYDVKM. For the CDR3, the DNA is TGTGCCAGCAGTTCCTATATCAGCTTGAGGTTCTTC. This translates into CASSSYISLRFF. The full variable domain, completed using reference TRBV28 and TRBJ2-1, is DVKVTQSSRYLVKRTGEKVFLECVQDMDHENMFWYRQDPGLGLRLIYFSYDVKMKEKGDIPEGYSVSREKKERFSLILESASTNQTSMYLCASSSYISLRFFGPGTRLTVL.

This clonotype was recorded a few times. The chain employs TRBV28 and TRBJ2-5; 8 nucleotides agree with TRBD1. The junction had 9 bases not matched to a gene; V was cut back by 5 bases and J by 7 bases. The CDR3 runs 14 residues. Germline V gives CDR1 MDHEN, CDR2 SYDVKM. The CDR3, as DNA: TGTGCCAGCAGTCGGACAGGGTCTGTTGGGACCCAGTACTTC. Its protein is CASSRTGSVGTQYF. Full variable domain (outside the CDR3, taken from reference TRBV28 and TRBJ2-5): DVKVTQSSRYLVKRTGEKVFLECVQDMDHENMFWYRQDPGLGLRLIYFSYDVKMKEKGDIPEGYSVSREKKERFSLILESASTNQTSMYLCASSRTGSVGTQYFGPGTRLLVL.

This clonotype was seen more than once but under ten times. This chain uses TRBV19 with TRBJ2-3, with unresolved D. V lost 4 bases and J 4 bases, leaving 15 bases between the germline ends. Germline V gene sequence: CDR1 LNHDA, CDR2 SQIVND (reference sequence). The CDR3 has 15 amino acids. DNA for the CDR3: TGTGCCAGTAGTACCACACACGGAAGGGCAGATACGCAGTATTTT. Amino acids: CASSTTHGRADTQYF.

This clonotype was seen a few times. This may be a read error: a much more frequent sequence differs by one nucleotide. The conserved closing phenylalanine or tryptophan is absent in this CDR3, likely reflecting a read error. V gene TRBV28 combines with J gene TRBJ2-7; D may be TRBD1 (5 bases). The V end lost 5 bases, the J end lost 2 bases, and 16 bases lay between the germline ends. From germline, CDR1 is MDHEN and CDR2 SYDVKM. The CDR3 contains 15 residues. CDR3 DNA sequence: TGTGCCAGCAGTGCCACAGGTTCCCTGACCTACGAGCAGTACCTC. This gives the protein CASSATGSLTYEQYL.

This clonotype came up a few times. The V and J genes are TRBV18 and TRBJ2-1; weak D call: TRBD2 (6 bases). Germline V gene lookup returns CDR1 KGHSH and CDR2 LQKENI. This CDR3 contains 14 residues. Trimming took off 3 bases at V and 9 bases at J, with 15 bases between the two ends. This CDR3 is CASSPASRRGEQFF. CDR3 coding DNA: TGTGCCAGCTCACCGGCTAGCCGGAGGGGTGAGCAGTTCTTC.

Note on this clonotype: The DNA is left out, because the CDR3 cannot be placed on it with certainty; the CDR3 is given as TCRdb lists it. This sequence joins TRBV29-1 and TRBJ2-4; no check of the table's D call, TRBD1, against the DNA was made. Germline V gene lookup returns CDR1 SQVTM and CDR2 ANQGSEA. The CDR3 sequence runs 14 residues, both termini included. The CDR3 here is CSVVALGAKNTQYF.

On this clonotype itself: Because the CDR3's place on the DNA is in doubt, the DNA is left out and the CDR3 is given as listed by TCRdb. This chain joins TRBV11-3 and TRBJ2-3; whether TRBD2, the table's D call, matches the DNA was not checked. The CDR3 sequence runs 17 residues, both termini included. Germline loops: CDR1 SGHNT, CDR2 YENEEA. The CDR3 sequence: CASSFGIGSGLTDTLYF.

Details on this clonotype: A much more abundant neighbour one base away suggests this may be a read error. This chain connects TRBV12-3 or TRBV12-4 to TRBJ1-1, with TRBD1 matching 8 bases. Losses at the gene ends were 7 bases for V and 3 bases for J; bases not matched to a gene: 22. There are 19 residues in the CDR3. The CDR3 is CASMDRPPSIRGPDTEAFF. CDR3 nucleotides: TGTGCCAGCATGGATCGACCCCCGTCTATCAGGGGGCCAGACACTGAAGCTTTCTTT.

V gene TRBV5-1 combines with J gene TRBJ2-7; D unclear. Per the germline V gene, CDR1 is SGHRS and CDR2 is YFSETQ. The V and J ends lost 7 bases and 5 bases respectively, with 19 bases between them. The length of the CDR3 is 14 residues. The DNA of the CDR3 is TGCGCCAGCGCCTCCAGACCAGACGTGCACGAGCAGTACTTC. Translated, it gives CASASRPDVHEQYF. The variable domain in full, with the rest retrieved from reference TRBV5-1 and TRBJ2-7, is KAGVTQTPRYLIKTRGQQVTLSCSPISGHRSVSWYQQTPGQGLQFLFEYFSETQRNKGNFPGRFSGRQFSNSRSEMNVSTLELGDSALYLCASASRPDVHEQYFGPGTRLTVT.

Many counts were recorded for this clonotype. This chain links TRBV29-1 with TRBJ1-1; the match to TRBD1 covers 7 bases. V gave up 5 bases and J gave up 6 bases; unmatched junction bases: 3. CDR1 and CDR2 (germline): SQVTM, ANQGSEA. CDR3 length equals 11 residues. DNA for the CDR3: TGCAGCGTTTCCCAGGGGGCTGAAGCTTTCTTT. As protein: CSVSQGAEAFF.

This clonotype was observed at least ten times. The rearrangement uses TRBV10-2 and TRBJ2-4; 12 bases match TRBD2. The CDR3 runs to 18 residues. The V and J ends lost 3 bases and 0 bases, in that order; junction bases with no gene match: 6. CDR1 is WSHSY, CDR2 SAAADI, per germline. Written as DNA, the CDR3 is TGCGCCAGCAGTGATCTAGCGGGAGGGCCGGGAGCCAAAAACATTCAGTACTTC. Amino acids: CASSDLAGGPGAKNIQYF.

This clonotype was recorded many times. The chain links TRBV5-8 to TRBJ2-1, with D uncertain. Germline V CDR1 and CDR2: SGHTS, YDEGEE. The ends were cut back, 0 bases at V and 3 bases at J, with 7 bases in the middle. CDR3 length: 14 residues. CDR3 coding DNA: TGTGCCAGCAGCTTGGAGGTAGGCTACAATGAGCAGTTCTTC. Amino acids: CASSLEVGYNEQFF.

To note about this clonotype: A read error may be the cause here, since a much bigger clone is one base away. The rearrangement uses TRBV12-3 or TRBV12-4 and TRBJ2-5, with a tentative D call TRBD1 (5 bases). The CDR3 contains 12 residues. CDR3 amino acids: CVSSLTQGAQYF. As DNA, the CDR3 is TGTGTCAGCAGCTTGACCCAAGGGGCCCAGTACTTC.